A single sample is the source of the 25 T cell receptor beta chains below, sequenced in a study of blood T cells in healthy people across ages. The use of a sample-barcoded 5' primer and a J-beta primer mix characterized a second PCR of about 7 to 12 cycles. A single record per CDR3 protein comes from TCRdb applying MiXCR to the 5' RACE reads. The sample carries over 1,200,000 distinct CDR3 sequences, around 55% recorded once. What was sequenced was blood. Source of these receptors: a man younger than 30 in good health.

The J gene is TRBJ1-1, the V gene TRBV5-1, with 7 bases aligning to TRBD1. The germline CDR1 and CDR2 sequences are SGHRS and YFSETQ. V dropped 4 bases and J dropped 5; count of bases not matched to a gene: 14. The CDR3 loop spans 16 amino acids. The CDR3 reads CASSSKQGPRFTEAFF. The DNA for the CDR3 is TGCGCCAGCAGCAGCAAACAGGGGCCCCGATTTACTGAAGCTTTCTTT. Full variable domain (missing parts from reference TRBV5-1 and TRBJ1-1): KAGVTQTPRYLIKTRGQQVTLSCSPISGHRSVSWYQQTPGQGLQFLFEYFSETQRNKGNFPGRFSGRQFSNSRSEMNVSTLELGDSALYLCASSSKQGPRFTEAFFGQGTRLTVV.

The chain employs TRBV5-1 and TRBJ2-1; D is perhaps TRBD2 (6 bases). Looked up from germline, CDR1 is SGHRS and CDR2 is YFSETQ. V was trimmed by 3 bases and J by 5 bases, leaving 15 bases between them. The CDR3 consists of 15 residues. Written as DNA, the CDR3 is TGCGCCAGCAGCTCTACGGGACTGGGGGACAATGAGCAGTTCTTC. The encoded protein is CASSSTGLGDNEQFF.

The chain has TRBV4-1 and TRBJ2-7; D possibly corresponds to TRBD1 (5 bases). Germline CDR1 reads MGHRA; CDR2 reads YSYEKL. The V gene lost 0 bases and the J gene lost 0 bases, with 12 bases spanning the gap. The CDR3 sequence is 16 residues long. CDR3 coding DNA: TGCGCCAGCAGCCAAGAGGGGCGAACCAGCTCCTACGAGCAGTACTTC. Its translation: CASSQEGRTSSYEQYF.

This clonotype has a handful of counts. V usage is TRBV4-2 and J usage is TRBJ1-4; D not resolved. The V end was cut by 0 bases, the J end by 0 bases, with 11 bases between. CDR1 LGHNA and CDR2 YNFKEQ come from the germline V gene. The CDR3 covers 17 residues. CDR3 nucleotides: TGTGCCAGCAGCCAAGAAGGCAGTACTGCAACTAATGAAAAACTGTTTTTT. Its protein product is CASSQEGSTATNEKLFF.

V usage is TRBV10-3 and J usage is TRBJ2-5; 8 bases line up with TRBD1. This CDR3 region has 15 residues. The V gene end was trimmed by 3 bases and the J gene end by 4 bases; junction bases not matched to a gene: 7. Germline V gives CDR1 ENHRY, CDR2 SYGVKD. CDR3 loop: CAISDHGQGRETQYF. CDR3 nucleotides: TGTGCCATCAGTGACCATGGACAGGGAAGAGAGACCCAGTACTTC.

The V and J genes are TRBV6-1 and TRBJ1-1, with D uncertain. The CDR3 runs to 15 residues. Trimming took 2 bases from V and 0 from J, leaving 10 bases between them. Germline CDR1 reads MNHNS; CDR2 reads SASEGT. DNA of the CDR3: TGTGCCAGCAGTGAATTGGGCGGACTGAACACTGAAGCTTTCTTT. Translation: CASSELGGLNTEAFF.

The CDR3 here is CASSYSILEGGAHTDTQYF. The CDR3 DNA sequence: TGTGCCAGCAGTTACTCGATCTTGGAGGGGGGCGCCCACACAGATACGCAGTATTTT. The chain links TRBV6-6 to TRBJ2-3; TRBD1 or TRBD2 may be the D gene (6 bases each). Germline V CDR1 and CDR2: MNHNY, SVGAGI (reference sequence). Trimming cost V 0 bases and J 2 bases, with 21 bases left between them. The CDR3 runs to 19 residues.

This clonotype came up many times. The chain joins TRBV5-5 to TRBJ1-1, with 7 bases identical to TRBD1. This CDR3 has 15 amino acids. Germline-derived CDR1 and CDR2 are SGHKS and YYEKEE (reference sequence). The V gene end was trimmed by 5 bases and the J gene end by 1 base; junction bases not matched to a gene: 8. Here the CDR3 reads CASSQDWTGNTEAFF. Here the CDR3 DNA reads TGTGCCAGCAGTCAAGACTGGACAGGGAACACTGAAGCTTTCTTT.

The CDR3: CASSLSGNSGYTF. The CDR3 region has the DNA TGTGCCAGCAGCTTATCAGGGAATAGTGGCTACACCTTC. V gene TRBV11-2 combines with J gene TRBJ1-2; possible D gene TRBD1, 5 bases. Germline loops: CDR1 SGHAT, CDR2 FQNNGV. This CDR3 comprises 13 residues. V shed 2 bases and J shed 7 bases, with 11 bases lying between them.

The chain has TRBV12-3 or TRBV12-4 and TRBJ2-7; D is perhaps TRBD2 (6 bases). Trimming stripped 6 bases from V and 4 bases from J, with 16 bases between. The CDR3 has 14 amino acids. The CDR3 here is CASRGPGEPYEQYF. The CDR3 region has the DNA TGTGCCAGCAGGGGGCCGGGAGAACCGTACGAGCAGTACTTC.

The V call is TRBV6-5, the J call TRBJ1-5; a weak D match, TRBD1 (5 bases). Trimming stripped 6 bases from V and 3 bases from J, with 12 bases between. This CDR3 region has 14 residues. The germline V gene has CDR1 MNHEY and CDR2 SVGAGI. The CDR3 loop reads CASRETVDNQPQHF. The CDR3 DNA reads as TGTGCCAGCAGGGAGACAGTAGACAATCAGCCCCAGCATTTT.

The chain employs TRBV6-6 and TRBJ2-5; D unclear. The J call may be in error: the DNA end matches TRBJ2-7 better. Germline CDR1 reads MNHNY; CDR2 reads SVGAGI (reference sequence). This CDR3 contains 15 residues. CDR3 nucleotide sequence: TGTGCCAGCAGCGCGAGGTTCGAAAGAGAGTACGAGCAGTACTTC. Its translation is CASSARFEREYEQYF.

This chain uses TRBV4-1 with TRBJ2-7; D is possibly TRBD2 (5 bases). Deletions cut 1 base from V and 6 bases from J, with 13 bases between. CDR1 is MGHRA and CDR2 is YSYEKL in the germline V gene. The CDR3 has 14 amino acids. The DNA of the CDR3 is TGCGCCAGCAGCCAAGTTCTGGGAAGCGGCGAGCAGTACTTC. Protein: CASSQVLGSGEQYF.

The rearrangement links TRBV7-9 to TRBJ2-4; maybe TRBD1 (6 bases). TRBJ2-7 matches the DNA end more closely, so the J call is doubtful. Germline CDR1 and CDR2: SEHNR and FQNEAQ (reference sequence). This CDR3 spans 15 amino acids. CDR3 nucleotides: TGTGCCAGCAGCTTATACGGGACAAACGGCTACGAGCAGTACTTC. This translates into CASSLYGTNGYEQYF.

The chain carries TRBV27 and TRBJ1-5; D unresolved. Germline CDR1 is MNHEY and CDR2 is SMNVEV (reference sequence). Trimming shortened V by 1 base and J by 5 bases, and 18 bases separated the two germline ends. The CDR3 extends over 17 amino acids. CDR3 loop: CASSLYSSEGGHQPQHF. Written as DNA, the CDR3 is TGTGCCAGCAGTTTATATTCATCGGAGGGAGGACATCAGCCCCAGCATTTT.

This clonotype was counted between two and nine times. The J gene is TRBJ2-7, the V gene TRBV27, with 9 positions matching TRBD1. V was clipped by 6 bases and J by 4 bases; unmatched bases: 7. The CDR3 covers 14 residues. CDR1 and CDR2 (germline): MNHEY, SMNVEV (reference sequence). CDR3 loop: CASRIQGAGYEQYF. The CDR3 DNA reads as TGTGCCAGCAGGATACAGGGGGCTGGGTACGAGCAGTACTTC.

CDR3 bases: TGCTCTGGACTCGAGGACACTGAAGCTTTCTTT. Protein product: CSGLEDTEAFF. The genes are TRBV29-1 and TRBJ1-1; no definite D call. The V gene's germline CDR1 is SQVTM and CDR2 ANQGSEA. The CDR3 runs to 11 residues.

This clonotype was detected once. The chain is built from TRBV5-1 and TRBJ1-1; 8 nucleotides match TRBD1. CDR3 length equals 15 residues. V lost 4 bases and J lost 3; bases outside the gene matches: 8. Per germline, CDR1 SGHRS and CDR2 YFSETQ. Here the CDR3 DNA reads TGCGCCAGCAGCGCTACAGGGGGATTTGACACTGAAGCTTTCTTT. Encoded protein: CASSATGGFDTEAFF.

V gene TRBV29-1 combines with J gene TRBJ2-4; 8 bases align to TRBD2. The CDR3 length is 16 residues. V trimming: 3 bases; J trimming: 0 bases; junction bases outside the gene matches: 7. The germline V gene has CDR1 SQVTM and CDR2 ANQGSEA. CDR3 in DNA: TGCAGCGTTGATTCCCGGGAGGGCTTAGCCAAAAACATTCAGTACTTC. Translation: CSVDSREGLAKNIQYF.

This clonotype has just a few counts. This sequence joins TRBV7-9 and TRBJ2-1, with 7 bases lining up with TRBD2. Germline CDR1 SEHNR, CDR2 FQNEAQ (reference sequence). J gave up 7 bases and V 0 bases, and 12 bases lay outside the gene matches. CDR3 length: 17 amino acids. This chain's CDR3 is CASSLALLGGLGNEQFF. The CDR3 bases are TGTGCCAGCAGCTTAGCCCTACTCGGGGGGTTAGGGAATGAGCAGTTCTTC.

The V gene is TRBV20-1, the J gene TRBJ2-2, with 7 bases that match TRBD1. The CDR3 has 13 residues. Germline values: CDR1 DFQATT, CDR2 SNEGSKA (reference sequence). J was trimmed by 6 bases and V by 2 bases; bases with no gene match: 3. CDR3 nucleotide sequence: TGCAGTGCTAGAACAGGGGCCGCCGGGGAGCTGTTTTTT. Translating gives CSARTGAAGELFF.

This chain links TRBV28 with TRBJ2-5; no clear D gene. Germline V gene sequence: CDR1 MDHEN, CDR2 SYDVKM. This CDR3 has 17 amino acids. V shed 1 base and J shed 11 bases, with 26 bases lying between them. CDR3 DNA: TGTGCCAGCAGTTTATCCCTTAGTAAACAGCCCCGTAATGAGCAGTACTTC. It is translated as CASSLSLSKQPRNEQYF.

This clonotype came up once. J is TRBJ2-3 and V is TRBV20-1; D may match TRBD1 or TRBD2 (6 bases each). The CDR3 length is 18 residues. Germline CDR1 DFQATT, CDR2 SNEGSKA (reference sequence). V was clipped by 0 bases and J by 0 bases, with 19 bases between them. This chain's CDR3 is CSAREEAAGGQSTDTQYF. The CDR3 bases are TGCAGTGCTAGAGAGGAGGCTGCTGGGGGGCAGAGCACAGATACGCAGTATTTT.

This clonotype showed up just a few times. J is TRBJ2-7 and V is TRBV3-1; maybe TRBD1 (6 bases). The CDR3 totals 14 residues. The V gene lost 3 bases and the J gene lost 6 bases, with 15 bases spanning the gap. The germline V gene has CDR1 LGHDT and CDR2 YNNKEL (reference sequence). CDR3 amino acids: CASSQQQGFAEQYF. CDR3 sequence (DNA): TGTGCCAGCAGCCAGCAACAGGGATTTGCCGAGCAGTACTTC.

The chain has TRBV10-3 and TRBJ2-5; no reliable D call. CDR3 length equals 18 residues. Trimming removed 0 bases from V and 2 bases from J, with 19 bases in between. Germline V gene data show CDR1 as ENHRY and CDR2 as SYGVKD. The CDR3 nucleotides are TGTGCCATCAGTGAGTCGAGGCCCCATGACCCGCTTCAAGAGACCCAGTACTTC. It translates to CAISESRPHDPLQETQYF.